Shown below are 24 T cell receptor beta chains from a single sample sequenced in a study of CD8 T cells in ankylosing spondylitis. TCRdb fed the 5' RACE reads into MiXCR, producing one record per CDR3 protein. Among tens of thousands of distinct CDR3 sequences listed, 27% were seen once. The sample comprised blood, either unsorted or a sorted T cell fraction (not recorded which). These receptors were taken from a male donor with ankylosing spondylitis or in good health (not recorded which).

As DNA, the CDR3 is TGCGCCAGCAGCCCCTGGGGCCCGACTAGCGGAGAAGATACGCAGTATTTT. Translation: CASSPWGPTSGEDTQYF. The chain combines TRBV5-1 with TRBJ2-3; 9 bases are a match to TRBD2. Losses at the gene ends were 4 bases for V and 5 bases for J; bases not matched to a gene: 14. CDR1 and CDR2 from the germline V gene are SGHRS and YFSETQ. CDR3 length equals 17 residues.

The sample holds a few counts of this clonotype. The V and J genes are TRBV6-1 and TRBJ2-1; perhaps TRBD2 as D (6 bases). The CDR3 contains 15 residues. The germline V gene encodes CDR1 MNHNS and CDR2 SASEGT. V lost 1 base, J lost 2 bases, and 9 bases lay in between. The CDR3 sequence: CASSEGDWTYNEQFF. The CDR3 nucleotides read TGTGCCAGCAGTGAAGGGGACTGGACCTACAATGAGCAGTTCTTC.

The chain joins TRBV29-1 to TRBJ2-4; the D gene is possibly TRBD2 (6 bases). V was clipped by 2 bases and J by 12 bases, with 11 bases between them. The CDR3 extends over 11 amino acids. In germline, CDR1 is SQVTM, CDR2 ANQGSEA. The CDR3 coding sequence is TGCAGCGTTGAACTGGGGACTCGTCAGTACTTC. This encodes CSVELGTRQYF. Full variable domain (remainder filled in from reference TRBV29-1 and TRBJ2-4): SAVISQKPSRDICQRGTSLTIQCQVDSQVTMMFWYRQQPGQSLTLIATANQGSEATYESGFVIDKFPISRPNLTFSTLTVSNMSPEDSSIYLCSVELGTRQYFGAGTRLSVL.

The chain couples TRBV5-1 to TRBJ2-1; 8 nucleotides agree with TRBD2. J gave up 5 bases and V 0 bases, and 7 bases lay outside the gene matches. The CDR3 contains 16 residues. Germline loops: CDR1 SGHRS, CDR2 YFSETQ. CDR3 coding DNA: TGCGCCAGCAGCTTGGGGGGACTAGTGACAAACAATGAGCAGTTCTTC. Translated: CASSLGGLVTNNEQFF. The whole variable domain, remainder taken from reference TRBV5-1 and TRBJ2-1, is KAGVTQTPRYLIKTRGQQVTLSCSPISGHRSVSWYQQTPGQGLQFLFEYFSETQRNKGNFPGRFSGRQFSNSRSEMNVSTLELGDSALYLCASSLGGLVTNNEQFFGPGTRLTVL.

The genes are TRBV11-2 and TRBJ2-3; 15 bases line up with TRBD2. Germline V gene data show CDR1 as SGHAT and CDR2 as FQNNGV. Trimming removed 5 bases from V and 5 bases from J; junction bases left unmatched: 17. This CDR3 is 20 amino acids long. The CDR3 DNA reads TGTGCCAGCAGCCACTCCGGGACTAGCGGGGGGTTGAGTACGGTAGATACGCAGTATTTT. This sequence encodes CASSHSGTSGGLSTVDTQYF.

This clonotype was counted between two and nine times. The V and J genes are TRBV4-1 and TRBJ2-7; D possibly matches TRBD1 or TRBD2 (5 bases each). Trimming removed 4 bases from V and 3 bases from J, with 13 bases in between. Germline-derived CDR1 and CDR2 are MGHRA and YSYEKL. The CDR3 extends over 14 amino acids. Here the CDR3 reads CASSRETVSYEQYF. As DNA, the CDR3 is TGCGCCAGCAGCCGGGAGACAGTCAGCTACGAGCAGTACTTC.

This chain links TRBV20-1 with TRBJ2-3; 12 bases line up with TRBD1. There are 15 residues in the CDR3. The ends lost 8 bases at V and 4 bases at J; junction bases unmatched: 10. From germline, CDR1 is DFQATT and CDR2 SNEGSKA (reference sequence). The CDR3 DNA is TGCAGTTCGGAAGACCGGGACAGGGGGCCAGATACGCAGTATTTT. As protein: CSSEDRDRGPDTQYF.

V is TRBV5-4 and J is TRBJ2-7; no reliable D call. With 4 bases removed from V and 5 bases from J, the gap between germline ends came to 16 bases. The CDR3 contains 14 residues. Germline CDR1 reads SGHNT; CDR2 reads YYREEE (reference sequence). In nucleotides, the CDR3 is TGTGCCAGCAGCCCCGGAACAATGTCCCACGAGCAGTACGTC. This translates into CASSPGTMSHEQYV.

This clonotype appeared a few times. The DNA is left out, because the CDR3 cannot be placed on it with certainty; the CDR3 is given as TCRdb lists it. V is TRBV7-5 and J is TRBJ2-7; the DNA was not used to check the table's D call, TRBD1. TRBV7-5 is marked as a pseudogene. The CDR3 sequence runs 18 residues, both termini included. CDR3 in amino acids: CISVSEAKTGQALYEQYV.

This clonotype was picked up a small number of times. The J gene is TRBJ2-5, the V gene TRBV6-2 or TRBV6-3; D remains unclear. V shed 6 bases and J shed 1 base, with 15 bases lying between them. Per the germline V gene, CDR1 is MNHEY and CDR2 is SVGEGT. CDR3 size: 15 residues. CDR3 loop: CASRWIQSFQETQYF. For the CDR3, the DNA is TGTGCCAGCAGATGGATACAGAGCTTCCAAGAGACCCAGTACTTC.

This clonotype was detected once. The chain links TRBV12-3 or TRBV12-4 to TRBJ1-5; no definite D call. V was shortened by 3 bases and J by 6 bases, with 15 bases between the two germline ends. The CDR3 extends over 15 amino acids. The CDR3 region is CASSFSEGLGQPQHF. DNA of the CDR3: TGTGCCAGCAGTTTCTCCGAAGGGTTGGGTCAGCCCCAGCATTTT.

Only a few counts were recorded for this clonotype. The V call is TRBV12-3 or TRBV12-4, the J call TRBJ2-1; 9 bases are shared with TRBD2. CDR3 length: 14 amino acids. V shed 6 bases and J 15 bases; nucleotides not matched to a gene: 15. As DNA, the CDR3 is TGTGCCAGCAGACTACCCGGGACTAGCAGAGGTGCGTTCTTC. Translated: CASRLPGTSRGAFF.

Ten or more counts support this clonotype. This chain connects TRBV7-9 to TRBJ1-2, with TRBD1 matching 10 bases. The V gene end was trimmed by 5 bases and the J gene end by 8 bases; junction bases not matched to a gene: 11. This CDR3 comprises 15 residues. Germline-derived CDR1 and CDR2 are SEHNR and FQNEAQ (reference sequence). The CDR3 protein is CASSPIDRGRRGYTF. The CDR3 coding sequence is TGTGCCAGCAGCCCTATCGACAGGGGGCGCCGAGGCTACACCTTC.

This clonotype was seen a handful of times. CDR3 bases: TGCGCCAGCAGCTTGGAGGGCAGGTCCTCCTACGAGCAGTACTTC. As protein: CASSLEGRSSYEQYF. The chain employs TRBV5-1 and TRBJ2-7, with D unclear. This CDR3 has 15 amino acids. Trimming shortened V by 0 bases and J by 0 bases, and 10 bases separated the two germline ends. The germline gives CDR1 SGHRS, CDR2 YFSETQ.

The CDR3 nucleotides are TGTGCCAGCAGCTTCACGTCGGGAGTTCCAGATACGCAGTATTTT. Protein product: CASSFTSGVPDTQYF. The rearrangement joins TRBV5-4 to TRBJ2-3; D is perhaps TRBD2 (6 bases). Deletions cut 2 bases from V and 4 bases from J, with 14 bases between. The CDR3 covers 15 residues. Per the germline V gene, CDR1 is SGHNT and CDR2 is YYREEE (reference sequence).

The sample holds a few counts of this clonotype. The chain is built from TRBV18 and TRBJ2-3, with TRBD1 as a possible D gene (6 bases). The CDR3 is 13 residues long. CDR1 KGHSH and CDR2 LQKENI come from the germline V gene. Trimming shortened V by 8 bases and J by 5 bases, and 14 bases separated the two germline ends. The CDR3 coding sequence is TGTGCCAGCGGGGCAGGGGCCGGAGATACGCAGTATTTT. Translating gives CASGAGAGDTQYF.

V is TRBV11-2 and J is TRBJ2-2, with a weak D call TRBD2 (5 bases). This CDR3 comprises 15 residues. Germline lookup yields CDR1 SGHAT and CDR2 FQNNGV. Trimming cost V 3 bases and J 7 bases, with 15 bases left between them. The CDR3 sequence: CASSFSIIGGGELFF. The CDR3, as DNA: TGTGCCAGCAGCTTTAGCATAATCGGAGGCGGGGAGCTGTTTTTT.

This chain uses TRBV20-1 with TRBJ1-3, with D perhaps matching TRBD1 (5 bases). This CDR3 comprises 16 residues. Trimming took 0 bases from V and 3 from J, leaving 15 bases between them. Germline V gene data show CDR1 as DFQATT and CDR2 as SNEGSKA (reference sequence). The CDR3 sequence: CSARDGAGVYGNTIYF. As DNA, the CDR3 is TGCAGTGCTAGAGATGGGGCAGGCGTCTATGGAAACACCATATATTTT.

This clonotype was observed a few times. In nucleotides, the CDR3 is TGCAGCGTTGTAATAGGGGAACCTGGAAACACCATATATTTT. It codes for CSVVIGEPGNTIYF. The chain combines TRBV29-1 with TRBJ1-3; D may be TRBD1 (5 bases). CDR3 length: 14 residues. From germline, CDR1 is SQVTM and CDR2 ANQGSEA. The V end lost 4 bases, the J end lost 2 bases, and 12 bases lay between the germline ends.

This clonotype was seen a few times. The rearrangement joins TRBV15 to TRBJ1-2; D ambiguous. Between the trimmed V and J ends, which lost 5 bases and 3 bases, there was a span of 7 bases. CDR1 and CDR2 from the germline V gene are LNHNV and YYDKDF (reference sequence). The CDR3 loop spans 12 amino acids. The CDR3 here is CATSAGDYGYTF. For the CDR3, the DNA is TGTGCCACCAGCGCCGGAGACTATGGCTACACCTTC.

The sample holds a few counts of this clonotype. The V call is TRBV27, the J call TRBJ2-5, with no clear D. The CDR3 spans 15 residues. Germline V gene lookup returns CDR1 MNHEY and CDR2 SMNVEV (reference sequence). The V end was cut by 3 bases, the J end by 1 base, with 12 bases between. DNA of the CDR3: TGTGCCAGCAGTTTTAGGTCAGCACCCCAAGAGACCCAGTACTTC. Residues: CASSFRSAPQETQYF.

The chain has TRBV20-1 and TRBJ1-1; a possible D gene is TRBD1 (5 bases). The germline gives CDR1 DFQATT, CDR2 SNEGSKA (reference sequence). CDR3 size: 13 residues. The V end lost 6 bases, the J end lost 7 bases, and 18 bases lay between the germline ends. The CDR3 DNA reads as TGCAGTGCCCCGCGGCAGGGACGGGTTGAAGCTTTCTTT. Protein: CSAPRQGRVEAFF.

This clonotype was seen a handful of times. The chain uses TRBV5-6 and TRBJ2-1, with a tentative D call TRBD1 (5 bases). From germline, CDR1 is SGHDT and CDR2 YYEEEE. The CDR3 is made up of 13 amino acids. Trimming stripped 1 base from V and 7 bases from J, with 9 bases between. The CDR3 spells CASSLLGDNEQFF. Written as DNA, the CDR3 is TGTGCCAGCAGCTTGTTAGGGGATAATGAGCAGTTCTTC.

The DNA for the CDR3 is TGCAGTGCTAGTGCCGGGGGGGAGCTGTTTTTT. This gives the protein CSASAGGELFF. This chain joins TRBV20-1 and TRBJ2-2; no reliable D call. The CDR3 loop spans 11 amino acids. Germline CDR1 and CDR2: DFQATT and SNEGSKA (reference sequence). V lost 3 bases and J lost 8, with 7 bases in between.